The rows below give T cell receptor beta chains drawn from one sample of a study of shared clonotypes between healthy human individuals. Data came from immunoSEQ multiplex PCR; TCRdb stores just in-frame clones and leaves some out. This table has around 1,100,000 clones, roughly 80% appearing once. Sample: memory CD4+ T cells from PBMCs. These receptors were collected from a man between 18 and 29 years old in good health. Some clones in this sample may be carry-over from other donors' samples. Both conserved end residues are part of each CDR3. The D gene is left open where the match is weak. The size field is filled for only some rows; it gives once, few, many or a size class.

clone size: few
V gene: TRBV7-2
J gene: TRBJ2-5
D gene: .
CDR3 DNA: TGTGCCAGCAGCTTTTCCCTCGGTGAGACCCAGTACTTC
CDR3 protein: CASSFSLGETQYF

clone size: .
V gene: TRBV5-1
J gene: TRBJ2-7
D gene: .
CDR3 DNA: TGCGCCAGCAGAGGGAGACAAAGCTCCTACGAGCAGTACTTC
CDR3 protein: CASRGRQSSYEQYF

clone size: .
V gene: TRBV19
J gene: TRBJ1-1
D gene: .
CDR3 DNA: TGTGCCAGTAGTATAGAGAGCAGGGCGAACACTGAAGCTTTCTTT
CDR3 protein: CASSIESRANTEAFF

clone size: .
V gene: TRBV6-5
J gene: TRBJ2-1
D gene: TRBD2
CDR3 DNA: TGTGCCAGCAGCCTGACTAGCGGGGAATTTAATGAGCAGTTCTTC
CDR3 protein: CASSLTSGEFNEQFF

clone size: few
V gene: TRBV7-9
J gene: TRBJ1-1
D gene: TRBD1
CDR3 DNA: TGTGCCAGCAGCACTCTAGCAGGGGGGTACACTGAAGCTTTCTTT
CDR3 protein: CASSTLAGGYTEAFF

clone size: .
V gene: TRBV6-5
J gene: TRBJ2-7
D gene: TRBD1
CDR3 DNA: TGTGCCAGCAGCCCCTACAGGGGGTCCTACGAGCAGTACTTC
CDR3 protein: CASSPYRGSYEQYF

clone size: .
V gene: TRBV7-2
J gene: TRBJ2-7
D gene: .
CDR3 DNA: TGTGCCAGCAGCAGGGACCGGGCAGGGGTCGAGCAGTACTTC
CDR3 protein: CASSRDRAGVEQYF

clone size: .
V gene: TRBV6-5
J gene: TRBJ2-2
D gene: .
CDR3 DNA: TGTGCCAGCAGACCTAACACCGGGGAGCTGTTTTTT
CDR3 protein: CASRPNTGELFF

clone size: .
V gene: TRBV6-6
J gene: TRBJ1-5
D gene: .
CDR3 DNA: TGTGCCAGCAGTCACCGGGATCGGGATCAGCCCCAGCATTTT
CDR3 protein: CASSHRDRDQPQHF

clone size: .
V gene: TRBV28
J gene: TRBJ2-1
D gene: TRBD2
CDR3 DNA: TGTGCCAGCAGTTTATGGGGACTAGCGGGAGGGGCTAATGAGCAGTTCTTC
CDR3 protein: CASSLWGLAGGANEQFF

clone size: .
V gene: TRBV2
J gene: TRBJ2-3
D gene: TRBD2
CDR3 DNA: TGTGCCAGCAGTGAACTAGCGGGTGGCACGCAGTATTTT
CDR3 protein: CASSELAGGTQYF

clone size: .
V gene: TRBV6-4
J gene: TRBJ2-3
D gene: TRBD1
CDR3 DNA: TGTGCCAGCAGTGATGGGACAGGGGGCACAGATACGCAGTATTTT
CDR3 protein: CASSDGTGGTDTQYF

clone size: few
V gene: TRBV2
J gene: TRBJ2-2
D gene: TRBD1
CDR3 DNA: TGTGCCAGCAGTTGGGACAGGGACACCGGGGAGCTGTTTTTT
CDR3 protein: CASSWDRDTGELFF

clone size: many
V gene: TRBV2
J gene: TRBJ1-3
D gene: .
CDR3 DNA: TGTGTCAGTGGCGCGGGAAACACCATATATTTT
CDR3 protein: CVSGAGNTIYF

clone size: .
V gene: TRBV9
J gene: TRBJ2-7
D gene: .
CDR3 DNA: TGTGCCAGCAGCGTATCGGGGCTCCCCTACGAGCAGTACTTC
CDR3 protein: CASSVSGLPYEQYF

clone size: .
V gene: TRBV5-1
J gene: TRBJ1-2
D gene: TRBD1
CDR3 DNA: TGCGCCAGCAGCCCCGGACAGGGGGCGGTTGGCTACACCTTC
CDR3 protein: CASSPGQGAVGYTF

clone size: .
V gene: TRBV28
J gene: TRBJ1-2
D gene: .
CDR3 DNA: TGTGCCAGCAGTTTGGACCCAGGGAGAGGCTACACCTTC
CDR3 protein: CASSLDPGRGYTF

clone size: .
V gene: TRBV7-2
J gene: TRBJ2-5
D gene: .
CDR3 DNA: TGTGCCAGCAGCTCGGCGAGGGAGACCCAGTACTTC
CDR3 protein: CASSSARETQYF

clone size: .
V gene: TRBV27
J gene: TRBJ1-1
D gene: .
CDR3 DNA: TGTGCCAGCAGAGGACTCCTCGAAGCTTTCTTT
CDR3 protein: CASRGLLEAFF

clone size: .
V gene: TRBV7-9
J gene: TRBJ1-3
D gene: TRBD1
CDR3 DNA: TGTGCCAGCAGCTATGGGACAGGGGGCTCTGGAAACACCATATATTTT
CDR3 protein: CASSYGTGGSGNTIYF

clone size: few
V gene: TRBV5-1
J gene: TRBJ2-1
D gene: TRBD1
CDR3 DNA: TGCGCCAGCAGCTCGCCGGACAGGGCCTCCTACAATGAGCAGTTCTTC
CDR3 protein: CASSSPDRASYNEQFF

clone size: .
V gene: TRBV9
J gene: TRBJ1-3
D gene: .
CDR3 DNA: TGTGCCAGCAGTCAGGCGTCACTCCGCAACACCATATATTTT
CDR3 protein: CASSQASLRNTIYF

clone size: .
V gene: TRBV5-1
J gene: TRBJ1-3
D gene: .
CDR3 DNA: TGCGCCAGCAGCCCGAACACTGGAAACACCATATATTTT
CDR3 protein: CASSPNTGNTIYF

clone size: .
V gene: TRBV19
J gene: TRBJ1-2
D gene: .
CDR3 DNA: TGTGCCAGTAGTGGGGGAGGTGGCTACACCTTC
CDR3 protein: CASSGGGGYTF

clone size: .
V gene: TRBV28
J gene: TRBJ2-7
D gene: .
CDR3 DNA: TGTGCCAGCAGTAGGTCCGGACGGCTCCCTCCCTACGAGCAGTACTTC
CDR3 protein: CASSRSGRLPPYEQYF

clone size: .
V gene: TRBV18
J gene: TRBJ2-7
D gene: .
CDR3 DNA: TGTGCCAGCTCACCACCGTCCCCCATCGAGCAGTACTTC
CDR3 protein: CASSPPSPIEQYF

clone size: .
V gene: TRBV7-3
J gene: TRBJ2-1
D gene: .
CDR3 DNA: TGTGCCAGCAGCCGGCACCGTGATAATGAGCAGTTCTTC
CDR3 protein: CASSRHRDNEQFF

clone size: .
V gene: TRBV7-6
J gene: TRBJ2-7
D gene: TRBD1
CDR3 DNA: TGTGCCAGCAGCTTAAGGCAGGGGGCGGGCGAGCAGTACTTC
CDR3 protein: CASSLRQGAGEQYF

clone size: .
V gene: TRBV2
J gene: TRBJ1-5
D gene: .
CDR3 DNA: TGTGCCAGCAGTGACAGGCTTAGCAATCAGCCCCAGCATTTT
CDR3 protein: CASSDRLSNQPQHF

clone size: .
V gene: TRBV4-1
J gene: TRBJ2-3
D gene: .
CDR3 DNA: TGCGCCAGCAGCCACCTCCCGACCAACACAGATACGCAGTATTTT
CDR3 protein: CASSHLPTNTDTQYF

clone size: .
V gene: TRBV18
J gene: TRBJ2-7
D gene: .
CDR3 DNA: TGTGCCAGCTCACCCGCAGGCTCCTACGAGCAGTACTTC
CDR3 protein: CASSPAGSYEQYF

clone size: .
V gene: TRBV28
J gene: TRBJ1-2
D gene: .
CDR3 DNA: TGTGCCAGCAGTTTACTTGTCGGAGCTGGGGGAGGCTACACCTTC
CDR3 protein: CASSLLVGAGGGYTF

clone size: many
V gene: TRBV11-2
J gene: TRBJ2-7
D gene: .
CDR3 DNA: TGTGCCAGCAGCTTATCCAGGGTAGAGTCCTACGAGCAGTACTTC
CDR3 protein: CASSLSRVESYEQYF

clone size: once
V gene: TRBV7-9
J gene: TRBJ1-1
D gene: .
CDR3 DNA: TGTGCCAGCAGCTTAACTCTCGGACAGACTTTGAACACTGAAGCTTTCTTT
CDR3 protein: CASSLTLGQTLNTEAFF

clone size: .
V gene: TRBV5-1
J gene: TRBJ2-2
D gene: .
CDR3 DNA: TGCGCCAGCAGCTTGGATATCCCCGGCGGGGAGCTGTTTTTT
CDR3 protein: CASSLDIPGGELFF

clone size: few
V gene: TRBV11-2
J gene: TRBJ2-4
D gene: .
CDR3 DNA: TGTGCCACCAGGGGACTATCTCGTGCCAAAAACATTCAGTACTTC
CDR3 protein: CATRGLSRAKNIQYF

clone size: .
V gene: TRBV4-1
J gene: TRBJ2-7
D gene: TRBD1
CDR3 DNA: TGCGCCAGCAGGCATAACAGACCCCGGGACAGGGATTTCGGCGAGCAGTACTTC
CDR3 protein: CASRHNRPRDRDFGEQYF

clone size: .
V gene: TRBV7-3
J gene: TRBJ2-3
D gene: .
CDR3 DNA: TGTGCCAGCAGCTTAAGAGGGACCCGAGATACGCAGTATTTT
CDR3 protein: CASSLRGTRDTQYF

clone size: .
V gene: TRBV7-9
J gene: TRBJ1-2
D gene: .
CDR3 DNA: TGTGCCAGCGGGACCTCTACACTCTATGGCTACACCTTC
CDR3 protein: CASGTSTLYGYTF

clone size: .
V gene: TRBV29-1
J gene: TRBJ1-5
D gene: TRBD1
CDR3 DNA: TGCAGCGTGAAGGGGACAGGGGGCAATCAGCCCCAGCATTTT
CDR3 protein: CSVKGTGGNQPQHF

clone size: once
V gene: TRBV29-1
J gene: TRBJ2-5
D gene: .
CDR3 DNA: TGCAGCGTTGGTTATCAAATCAAAGAGACCCAGTACTTC
CDR3 protein: CSVGYQIKETQYF

clone size: .
V gene: TRBV5-3
J gene: TRBJ2-7
D gene: TRBD2
CDR3 DNA: TGTGCCAGAAGCTTGGTAGCGGGAGTTACCGAGCAGTACTTC
CDR3 protein: CARSLVAGVTEQYF

clone size: .
V gene: TRBV29-1
J gene: TRBJ1-2
D gene: TRBD1
CDR3 DNA: TGCAGCATCCGCCGGACAGGGGGCTATGGCTACACCTTC
CDR3 protein: CSIRRTGGYGYTF

clone size: .
V gene: TRBV28
J gene: TRBJ1-2
D gene: .
CDR3 DNA: TGTGCCAGCAGTTTAAGTCGACTCTATGGCTACACCTTC
CDR3 protein: CASSLSRLYGYTF

clone size: .
V gene: TRBV6-1
J gene: TRBJ2-3
D gene: .
CDR3 DNA: TGTGCCAGCAGAGCACAGGTCACGGATACGCAGTATTTT
CDR3 protein: CASRAQVTDTQYF

clone size: .
V gene: TRBV20-1
J gene: TRBJ1-2
D gene: .
CDR3 DNA: TGCAGGACCTCAGGTTCCTATGGCTACACCTTC
CDR3 protein: CRTSGSYGYTF

clone size: .
V gene: TRBV5-1
J gene: TRBJ1-4
D gene: .
CDR3 DNA: TGCGCCAGCGCTGTGGCTCTCCCTTTAATTGAAAAACTGTTTTTT
CDR3 protein: CASAVALPLIEKLFF

clone size: .
V gene: TRBV2
J gene: TRBJ1-5
D gene: TRBD1
CDR3 DNA: TGTGCCAGCAGTGAATTCCGAGGGGGCGCGGATCAGCCCCAGCATTTT
CDR3 protein: CASSEFRGGADQPQHF

clone size: once
V gene: TRBV2
J gene: TRBJ2-7
D gene: TRBD1
CDR3 DNA: TGTGCCAGCAGTTTACCGGGACAGGGAGTAGGGTACGAGCAGTACTTC
CDR3 protein: CASSLPGQGVGYEQYF

clone size: .
V gene: TRBV15
J gene: TRBJ2-3
D gene: TRBD2
CDR3 DNA: TGTGCCACCAGCACTAGGTCGGGGGGAGGCACAGATACGCAGTATTTT
CDR3 protein: CATSTRSGGGTDTQYF

clone size: once
V gene: TRBV30
J gene: TRBJ1-3
D gene: .
CDR3 DNA: TGTGCCTGGAGTGTGGATGGAAACACCATATATTTT
CDR3 protein: CAWSVDGNTIYF

clone size: .
V gene: TRBV6-6
J gene: TRBJ1-1
D gene: .
CDR3 DNA: TGTGCCAGCGGAACAGGGTTTACTGAAGCTTTCTTT
CDR3 protein: CASGTGFTEAFF

clone size: few
V gene: TRBV6-1
J gene: TRBJ2-1
D gene: .
CDR3 DNA: TGTGCCAGCGCAGGGGACTGGTATGAGCAGTTCTTC
CDR3 protein: CASAGDWYEQFF

clone size: once
V gene: TRBV5-1
J gene: TRBJ2-5
D gene: TRBD1
CDR3 DNA: TGCGCCAGCAGCGACCCCCAGGGGGCTGGGGAGACCCAGTACTTC
CDR3 protein: CASSDPQGAGETQYF

clone size: .
V gene: TRBV9
J gene: TRBJ2-5
D gene: .
CDR3 DNA: TGTGCCAGCAGCCGACTGGATAGGGCCCAAGAGACCCAGTACTTC
CDR3 protein: CASSRLDRAQETQYF